This T cell receptor beta chain comes out of a study of T cell responses to AZD1222 COVID-19 vaccine. Study overall: It was second doses at about 4 or about 12 weeks that were pooled.

Study-wide findings and caveats: Donors were mostly white British, more females; clonal diversity possibly underestimated. Repertoire sampling occurred only after the peak T cell response.

Comments on this clone: Its antigen is currently unknown.

Sequenced by immunoSEQ multiplex PCR; TCRdb stores in-frame clones only, minus some. The sample gives tens of thousands of clones, roughly 84% of which show up once; around 7.3% is in the top ten. Germline V gene data show CDR1 as LGHNA and CDR2 as YSLEER. Trimming cost V 4 bases and J 0 bases, with 19 bases left between them. The CDR3 length is 19 residues. The receptor's source is an adult in good health. Here the sequenced sample was peripheral blood, taken on day 0 of AZD1222 vaccination. The genes are TRBV4-3 and TRBJ1-6; D uncertain. This chain's CDR3 is CASSRAFVGRSSYNSPLHF. CDR3 bases: TGCGCCAGCAGCCGCGCATTTGTTGGCCGGAGCTCCTATAATTCACCCCTCCACTTT.